This T cell receptor (beta chain) came from a study of T-cell memory formation after mild COVID-19. Turning to the study itself: TCR clusters mostly belonged to single donors.

General study points: Shrinking CD4+ clones were chiefly CM and EM; CD8+ ones were chiefly EMRA. The authors left the SARS-CoV-2 specificity of second-wave clones peaking on day 37 unconfirmed.

In this sample, this clonotype turned up many times. The antigen is unknown. CDR3 length equals 14 residues. Germline CDR1 and CDR2: SGHTA and FQGNSA. V was shortened by 3 bases and J by 4 bases, with 10 bases between the two germline ends. It was 5'RACE with constant-segment primers that produced the TCR alpha and TCR beta cDNA libraries, which carried sample barcodes and UMIs. TCRdb itself ran the 5' RACE reads through MiXCR, one entry per CDR3 protein. Here the sample spans 100,000 to 150,000 distinct CDR3 sequences, about 6.5% being singletons. Material for sequencing was PBMCs or a T cell subset sorted from them (not recorded which). The gene calls are TRBV7-2 and TRBJ2-1, with no clear D. The source is an adult woman who had mild COVID-19 (a few samples of this study predate the infection). Cell type and time point are not known. DNA of the CDR3: TGTGCCAGCAGCTTGGACCACGGTTACAATGAGCAGTTCTTC. It encodes CASSLDHGYNEQFF.